This entry describes one T cell receptor beta chain. This sample is drawn from a study of blood T cell repertoires in COVID-19. Study-wide context: Samples came from the United States, Italy and Spain, spanning acute and convalescent COVID-19.

Germline V CDR1 and CDR2: SEHNR, FQNEAQ (reference sequence). The CDR3 sequence is 15 residues long. The V gene lost 2 bases and the J gene lost 5 bases, with 16 bases spanning the gap. Here immunoSEQ multiplex PCR was the method, and the copy in TCRdb shows in-frame clones only, minus some. The sample includes 140,000 to 150,000 clones, roughly 81% seen only once; the top ten take 7% to 10%. This chain links TRBV7-9 with TRBJ2-7; a possible D gene is TRBD1 (6 bases). The sequenced sample was peripheral blood. The TCR was taken from a human donor with acute or convalescent COVID-19. The donor label of this sample is uncertain. In DNA form, the CDR3 reads TGTGCCAGCAGCTTAAAGGGGGACCGGATCAACGAGCAGTACGTC. Its translation is CASSLKGDRINEQYV.